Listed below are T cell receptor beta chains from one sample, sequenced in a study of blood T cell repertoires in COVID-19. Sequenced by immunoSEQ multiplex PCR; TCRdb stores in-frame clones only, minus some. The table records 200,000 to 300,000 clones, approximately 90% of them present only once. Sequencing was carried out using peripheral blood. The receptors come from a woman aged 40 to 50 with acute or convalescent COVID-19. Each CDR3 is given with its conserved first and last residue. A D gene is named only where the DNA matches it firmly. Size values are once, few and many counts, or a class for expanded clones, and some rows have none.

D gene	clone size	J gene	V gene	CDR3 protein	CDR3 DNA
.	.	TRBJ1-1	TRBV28	CASTVMGRGAFF	TGTGCCAGCACAGTTATGGGCCGGGGGGCTTTCTTT
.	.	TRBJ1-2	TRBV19	CARGREQGNYGYTF	TGTGCCAGGGGGCGGGAGCAGGGGAACTATGGCTACACCTTC
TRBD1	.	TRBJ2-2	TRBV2	CASLKGALSNTGELFF	TGTGCCAGCCTCAAGGGGGCTTTATCGAACACCGGGGAGCTGTTTTTT
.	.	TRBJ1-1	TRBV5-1	CASSFRGSDTEAFF	TGCGCCAGCAGCTTCCGGGGGTCCGACACTGAAGCTTTCTTT
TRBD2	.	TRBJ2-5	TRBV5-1	CASSLEIAGASQYF	TGCGCCAGCAGCTTGGAAATAGCGGGGGCGTCCCAGTACTTC
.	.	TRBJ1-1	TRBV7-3	CASSLNPGGGYEAFF	TGTGCCAGCAGCTTAAACCCTGGGGGGGGATATGAAGCTTTCTTT
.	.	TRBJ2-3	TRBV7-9	CASSPEVLGRDTQYF	TGTGCCAGCAGCCCAGAGGTTTTGGGTCGAGATACGCAGTATTTT
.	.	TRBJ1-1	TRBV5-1	CASSPNPQNTEAFF	TGCGCCAGCAGCCCTAATCCCCAGAACACTGAAGCTTTCTTT
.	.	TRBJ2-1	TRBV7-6	CASSLASLLPFDEQFF	TGTGCCAGCAGCTTAGCGAGCCTACTCCCTTTTGATGAGCAGTTCTTC
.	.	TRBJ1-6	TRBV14	CASSQDLDRSYNSPLHF	TGTGCCAGCAGCCAAGATCTAGACCGCTCCTATAATTCACCCCTCCACTTT
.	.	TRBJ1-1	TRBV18	CASSPEAGEAFF	TGTGCCAGCTCACCAGAAGCAGGTGAAGCTTTCTTT
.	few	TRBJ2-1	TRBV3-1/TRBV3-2	CASSPDREQFF	TGTGCCAGCAGCCCTGACAGGGAGCAGTTCTTC
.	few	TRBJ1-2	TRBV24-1	CATSVTRGGRGYTF	TGTGCCACCAGTGTCACCCGGGGGGGCAGGGGCTACACCTTC
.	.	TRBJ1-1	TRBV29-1	CSVEGGGLRAEAFF	TGCAGCGTTGAGGGCGGGGGGCTAAGAGCTGAAGCTTTCTTT
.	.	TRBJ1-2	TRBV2	CASSERVPVNYGYTF	TGTGCCAGCAGTGAGAGGGTCCCCGTCAACTATGGCTACACCTTC
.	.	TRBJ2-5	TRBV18	CASSQGGGRETQYF	TGTGCCAGCTCCCAAGGAGGGGGCAGGGAGACCCAGTACTTC
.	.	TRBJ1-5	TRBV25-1	CASSGGVSLAEPQHF	TGTGCCAGCAGTGGGGGGGTCTCCCTTGCCGAGCCCCAGCATTTT
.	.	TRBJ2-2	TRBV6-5	CASSGTPGHGELFF	TGTGCCAGCAGCGGGACACCGGGGCACGGGGAGCTGTTTTTT
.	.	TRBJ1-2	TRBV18	CASSPTGEGYTF	TGTGCCAGCTCACCTACAGGAGAGGGCTACACCTTC
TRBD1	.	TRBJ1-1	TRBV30	CAWRGSSGTGVLSAFF	TGTGCCTGGAGGGGTTCATCCGGGACAGGGGTTTTGTCAGCTTTCTTT
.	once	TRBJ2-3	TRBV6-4	CASSNGDTQYF	TGTGCCAGCAGCAACGGGGATACGCAGTATTTT
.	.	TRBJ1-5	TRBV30	CAWSVRRQPQHF	TGTGCCTGGAGTGTTCGCCGGCAGCCCCAGCATTTT
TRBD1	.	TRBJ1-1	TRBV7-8	CASSQTIQGAEAFF	TGTGCCAGCAGCCAAACGATACAGGGGGCTGAAGCTTTCTTT